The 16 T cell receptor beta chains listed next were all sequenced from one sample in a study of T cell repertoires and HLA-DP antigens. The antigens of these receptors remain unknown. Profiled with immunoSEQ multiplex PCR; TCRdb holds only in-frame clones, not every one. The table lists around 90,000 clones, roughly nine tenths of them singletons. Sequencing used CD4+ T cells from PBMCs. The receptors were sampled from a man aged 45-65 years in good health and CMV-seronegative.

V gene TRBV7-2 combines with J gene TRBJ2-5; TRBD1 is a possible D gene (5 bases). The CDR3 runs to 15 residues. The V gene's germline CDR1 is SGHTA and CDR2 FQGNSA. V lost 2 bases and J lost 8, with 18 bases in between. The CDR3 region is CASSLTTGRGRTQYF. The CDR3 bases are TGTGCCAGCAGCTTAACAACAGGCCGAGGTCGAACCCAGTACTTC.

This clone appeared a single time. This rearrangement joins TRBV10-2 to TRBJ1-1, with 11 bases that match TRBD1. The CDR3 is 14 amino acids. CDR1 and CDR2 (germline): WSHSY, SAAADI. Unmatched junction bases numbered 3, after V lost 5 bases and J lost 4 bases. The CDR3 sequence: CASSPGTGGTEAFF. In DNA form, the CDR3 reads TGCGCCAGCAGTCCCGGGACAGGGGGCACTGAAGCTTTCTTT.

CDR3 bases: TGTGCCAGCAGTTACTTACCGGGAAGTTCACCCCTCCACTTT. It is translated as CASSYLPGSSPLHF. This rearrangement joins TRBV6-5 to TRBJ1-6; unclear D gene. Germline V CDR1 and CDR2: MNHEY, SVGAGI. The CDR3 runs 14 residues. V was pared by 1 base and J by 9 bases, with 10 bases between.

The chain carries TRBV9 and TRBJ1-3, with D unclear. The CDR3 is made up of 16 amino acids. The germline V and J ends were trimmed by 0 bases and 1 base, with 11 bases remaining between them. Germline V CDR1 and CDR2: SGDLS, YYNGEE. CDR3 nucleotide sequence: TGTGCCAGCAGCGTAGGTCTGGGTGTTTCTGGAAACACCATATATTTT. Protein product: CASSVGLGVSGNTIYF. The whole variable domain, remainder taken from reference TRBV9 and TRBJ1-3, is DSGVTQTPKHLITATGQRVTLRCSPRSGDLSVYWYQQSLDQGLQFLIQYYNGEERAKGNILERFSAQQFPDLHSELNLSSLELGDSALYFCASSVGLGVSGNTIYFGEGSWLTVV.

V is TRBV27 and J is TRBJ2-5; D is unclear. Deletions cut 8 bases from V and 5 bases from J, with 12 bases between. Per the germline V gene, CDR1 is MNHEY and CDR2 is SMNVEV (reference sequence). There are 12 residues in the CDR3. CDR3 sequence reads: CASGWRPETQYF. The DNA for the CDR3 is TGTGCCAGCGGGTGGCGACCGGAGACCCAGTACTTC.

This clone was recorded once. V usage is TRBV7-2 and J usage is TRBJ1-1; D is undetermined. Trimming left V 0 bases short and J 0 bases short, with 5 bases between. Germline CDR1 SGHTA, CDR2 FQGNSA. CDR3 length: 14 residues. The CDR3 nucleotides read TGTGCCAGCAGCTTAGCGGCGGTGAACACTGAAGCTTTCTTT. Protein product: CASSLAAVNTEAFF.

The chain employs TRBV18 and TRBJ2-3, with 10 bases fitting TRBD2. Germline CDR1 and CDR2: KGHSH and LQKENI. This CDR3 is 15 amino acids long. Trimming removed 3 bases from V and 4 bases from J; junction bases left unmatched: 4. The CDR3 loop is CASSPKTSGSDTQYF. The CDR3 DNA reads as TGTGCCAGCTCACCCAAGACTAGCGGGTCAGATACGCAGTATTTT.

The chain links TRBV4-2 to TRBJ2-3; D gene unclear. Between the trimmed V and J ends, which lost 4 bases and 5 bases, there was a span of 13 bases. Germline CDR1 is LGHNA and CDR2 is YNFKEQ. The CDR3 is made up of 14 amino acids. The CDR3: CASSLLLDKDTQYF. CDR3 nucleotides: TGTGCCAGCAGCCTACTCCTTGATAAAGATACGCAGTATTTT.

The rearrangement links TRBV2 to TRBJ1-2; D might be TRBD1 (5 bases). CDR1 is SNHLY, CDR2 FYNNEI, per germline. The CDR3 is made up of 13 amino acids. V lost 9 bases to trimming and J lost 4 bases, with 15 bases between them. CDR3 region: CASRSTVVYGYTF. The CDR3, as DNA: TGTGCCAGTAGGTCGACAGTAGTCTATGGCTACACCTTC. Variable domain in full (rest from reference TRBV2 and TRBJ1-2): EPEVTQTPSHQVTQMGQEVILRCVPISNHLYFYWYRQILGQKVEFLVSFYNNEISEKSEIFDDQFSVERPDGSNFTLKIRSTKLEDSAMYFCASRSTVVYGYTFGSGTRLTVV.

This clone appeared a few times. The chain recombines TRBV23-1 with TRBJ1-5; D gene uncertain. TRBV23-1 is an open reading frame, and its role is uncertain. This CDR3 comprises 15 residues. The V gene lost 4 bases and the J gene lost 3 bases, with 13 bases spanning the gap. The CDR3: CASSPGQSNNQPQHF. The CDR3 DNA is TGCGCCAGCAGTCCTGGGCAGTCAAACAATCAGCCCCAGCATTTT.

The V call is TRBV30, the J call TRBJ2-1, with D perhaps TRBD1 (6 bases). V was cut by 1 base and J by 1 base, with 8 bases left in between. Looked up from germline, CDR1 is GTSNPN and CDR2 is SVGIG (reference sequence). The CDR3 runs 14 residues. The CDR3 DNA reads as TGTGCCTGGAGTGAAGACAGGTCCTACAATGAGCAGTTCTTC. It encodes CAWSEDRSYNEQFF. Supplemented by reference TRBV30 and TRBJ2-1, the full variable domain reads SQTIHQWPATLVQPVGSPLSLECTVEGTSNPNLYWYRQAAGRGLQLLFYSVGIGQISSEVPQNLSASRPQDRQFILSSKKLLLSDSGFYLCAWSEDRSYNEQFFGPGTRLTVL.

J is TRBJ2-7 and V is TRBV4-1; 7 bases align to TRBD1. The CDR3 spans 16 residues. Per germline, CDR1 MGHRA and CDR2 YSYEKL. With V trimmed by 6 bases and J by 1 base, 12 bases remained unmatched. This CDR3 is CASSPLPQGSSYEQYF. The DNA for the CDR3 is TGCGCCAGCAGTCCGTTACCACAGGGGTCATCCTACGAGCAGTACTTC.

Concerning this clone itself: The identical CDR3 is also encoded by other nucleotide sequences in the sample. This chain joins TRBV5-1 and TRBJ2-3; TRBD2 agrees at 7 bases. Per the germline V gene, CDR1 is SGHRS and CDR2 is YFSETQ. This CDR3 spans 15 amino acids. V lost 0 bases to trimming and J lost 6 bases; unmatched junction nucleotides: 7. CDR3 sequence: CASSLASGRTDTQYF. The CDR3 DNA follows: TGCGCCAGCAGCTTGGCTAGCGGAAGAACGGATACGCAGTATTTT.

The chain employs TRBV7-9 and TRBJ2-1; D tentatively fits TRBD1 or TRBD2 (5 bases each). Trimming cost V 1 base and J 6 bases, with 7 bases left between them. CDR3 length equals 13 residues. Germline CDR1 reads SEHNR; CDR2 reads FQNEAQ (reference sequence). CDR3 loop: CASSLGGSNEQFF. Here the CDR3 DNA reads TGTGCCAGCAGCTTAGGGGGGTCCAATGAGCAGTTCTTC.

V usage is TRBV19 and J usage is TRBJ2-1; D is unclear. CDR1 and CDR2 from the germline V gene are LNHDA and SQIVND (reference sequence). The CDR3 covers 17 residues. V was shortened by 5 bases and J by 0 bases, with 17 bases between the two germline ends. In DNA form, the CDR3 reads TGTGCCAGTAGTCCTATCCCTTTTTCCCGCTCCTACAATGAGCAGTTCTTC. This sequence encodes CASSPIPFSRSYNEQFF.

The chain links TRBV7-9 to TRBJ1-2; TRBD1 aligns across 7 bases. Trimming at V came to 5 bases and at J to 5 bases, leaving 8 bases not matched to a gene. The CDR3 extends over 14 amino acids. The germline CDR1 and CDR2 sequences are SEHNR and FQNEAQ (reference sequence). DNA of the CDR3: TGTGCCAGCAGCAAAACAGGGGTGGGATATGGCTACACCTTC. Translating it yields CASSKTGVGYGYTF.